This TCR beta chain was documented in a study of CD8 T cells in Susac syndrome. In regard to this clonotype: Its antigen remains unknown.

This CDR3 is built from 13 residues. Germline V gene lookup returns CDR1 SNHLY and CDR2 FYNNEI. V was pared by 9 bases and J by 5 bases, with 14 bases between. Study-wide points: The TCR sequencing and HLA analysis in the study involved a relatively small number of individuals, as the study acknowledged.

The RNA input was about 0.5 to 1 ug, and it was reverse transcribed with random hexamers. TCRdb re-called the immunoSEQ multiplex PCR reads with MiXCR, one entry per CDR3 protein. The sample yields some 120,000 distinct CDR3 sequences, 94% seen once. The sequence was obtained from a human donor in good health. V usage is TRBV2 and J usage is TRBJ2-1; D is possibly TRBD2 (6 bases). Sequencing was carried out using CD4+ T cells from PBMCs. The CDR3 region has the DNA TGTGCCAGGTCGATGGGCGGGGACAATGAGCAGTTCTTC. It is translated as CARSMGGDNEQFF.